What follows describes a single TCR beta chain. Its cognate antigen is unknown. This entry belongs to a study of vaccination effects on CD4 cells after COVID-19. V lost 0 bases to trimming and J lost 2 bases, with 10 bases between them. Germline V lookup: CDR1 SGHAT, CDR2 FQNNGV. The CDR3 totals 16 residues. Sequencing in the ViraFEST assay came after antigen-specific CD4+ T cells had been expanded with viral peptide pools, which were used to stimulate PBMC. Following 10 days of culture, CD4+ T cells were isolated. It was two doses of either the BNT162b2 or mRNA-1273 vaccine that participants received. According to the study, vaccine recipients showed no prior SARS-CoV-2 infection and negative nucleocapsid antibodies. Each culture well received a few million PBMC. These cells were then cultured in IMDM with approximately 10 IU/ml IL-2 and roughly 10 ug/ml peptides. On day 3 and again on day 7, half the medium was replaced with IL-2 medium.

Produced via immunoSEQ multiplex PCR; TCRdb's table is partial and in-frame only. The sample yields 9,500 to 15,000 clones, more than 70% seen once. Study-level findings and limits: The study found that only 1 of 255 vaccine-induced clones from healthy vaccinees cross-reacted with common cold coronaviruses.

The sequence derives from a human donor who received a COVID-19 vaccine. This sequence joins TRBV11-2 and TRBJ2-2; D call uncertain. The sequencing here drew on CD4+ T cells from PBMCs cultured with SARS-CoV-2 spike peptides, taken after COVID-19 vaccination. Here the CDR3 reads CASSLDHPVNTGELFF. Written as DNA, the CDR3 is TGTGCCAGCAGCTTAGATCACCCGGTAAACACCGGGGAGCTGTTTTTT.